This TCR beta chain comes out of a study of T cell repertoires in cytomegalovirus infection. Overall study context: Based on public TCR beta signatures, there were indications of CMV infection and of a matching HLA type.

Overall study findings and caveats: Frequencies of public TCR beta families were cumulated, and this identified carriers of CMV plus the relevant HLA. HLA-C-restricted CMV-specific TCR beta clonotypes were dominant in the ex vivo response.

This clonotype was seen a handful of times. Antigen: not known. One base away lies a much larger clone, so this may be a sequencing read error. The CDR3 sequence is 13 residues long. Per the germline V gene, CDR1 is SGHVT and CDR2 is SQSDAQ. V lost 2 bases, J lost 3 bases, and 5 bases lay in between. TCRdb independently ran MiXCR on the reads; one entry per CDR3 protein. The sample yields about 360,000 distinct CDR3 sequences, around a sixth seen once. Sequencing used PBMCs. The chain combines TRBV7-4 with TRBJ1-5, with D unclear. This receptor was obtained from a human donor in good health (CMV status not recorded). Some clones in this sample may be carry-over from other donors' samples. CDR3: CASSLQVNQPQHF. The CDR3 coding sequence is TGTGCCAGCAGCTTACAGGTCAATCAGCCCCAGCATTTT.